This TCR beta chain comes out of a study of shared clonotypes between healthy human individuals. Sequencing used immunoSEQ multiplex PCR; TCRdb keeps in-frame clones, though not all of them. The table has about 2.1 million clones, approximately 94% seen once; the top ten hold more than 1.5%. CD45RO negativity and positive selection for CCR7 defined naive CD8 cells, a population that excluded terminally differentiated effector memory CD45RA+ cells. This TCR came from a man aged 18-30 years in good health. Some clones in this sample may be carry-over from other donors' samples. Sequenced: naive CD8+ T cells from PBMCs.

In DNA, the CDR3 is TGTGCCAGCAGTGAAATAGGGATAAGCTCCTACAATGAGCAGTTCTTC. Its protein product is CASSEIGISSYNEQFF. V is TRBV6-1 and J is TRBJ2-1; D not certain. CDR1 is MNHNS, CDR2 SASEGT, per germline. Trimming removed 2 bases from V and 0 bases from J, with 11 bases in between. The CDR3 runs to 16 residues.